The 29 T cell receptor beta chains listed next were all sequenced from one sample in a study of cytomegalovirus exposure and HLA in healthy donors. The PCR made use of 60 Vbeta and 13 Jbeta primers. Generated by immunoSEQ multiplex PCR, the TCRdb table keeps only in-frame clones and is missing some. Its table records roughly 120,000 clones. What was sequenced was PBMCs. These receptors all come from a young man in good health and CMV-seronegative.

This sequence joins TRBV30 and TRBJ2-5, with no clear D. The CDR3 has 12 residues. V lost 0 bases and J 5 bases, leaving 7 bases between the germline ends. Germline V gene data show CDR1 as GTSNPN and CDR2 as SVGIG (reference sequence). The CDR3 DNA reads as TGTGCCTGGAGTGTTAGTATGGAGACCCAGTACTTC. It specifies CAWSVSMETQYF.

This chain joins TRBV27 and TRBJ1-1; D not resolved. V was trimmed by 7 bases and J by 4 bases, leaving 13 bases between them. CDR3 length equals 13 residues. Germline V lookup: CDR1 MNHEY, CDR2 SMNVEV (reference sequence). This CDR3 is CASTLTRGTEAFF. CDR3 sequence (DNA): TGTGCCAGCACCTTAACCCGAGGCACTGAAGCTTTCTTT.

CDR3 amino acids: CASRIGQGGKAFF. DNA for the CDR3: TGTGCCAGCAGGATTGGACAGGGGGGAAAAGCTTTCTTT. The V gene is TRBV27, the J gene TRBJ1-1; 10 nucleotides match TRBD1. The germline CDR1 and CDR2 sequences are MNHEY and SMNVEV (reference sequence). Unmatched junction bases numbered 7, after V lost 6 bases and J lost 9 bases. The CDR3 extends over 13 amino acids.

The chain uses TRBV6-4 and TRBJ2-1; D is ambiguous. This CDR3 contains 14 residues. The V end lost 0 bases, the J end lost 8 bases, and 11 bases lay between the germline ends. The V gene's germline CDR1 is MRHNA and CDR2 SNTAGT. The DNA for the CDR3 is TGTGCCAGCAGTGACTCGCCTAATCATTATGAGCAGTTCTTC. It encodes CASSDSPNHYEQFF.

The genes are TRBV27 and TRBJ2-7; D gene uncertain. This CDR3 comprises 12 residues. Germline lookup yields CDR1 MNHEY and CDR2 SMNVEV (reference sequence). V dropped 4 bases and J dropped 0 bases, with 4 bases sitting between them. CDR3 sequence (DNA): TGTGCCAGCAGTTCGAGCTCCTACGAGCAGTACTTC. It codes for CASSSSSYEQYF.

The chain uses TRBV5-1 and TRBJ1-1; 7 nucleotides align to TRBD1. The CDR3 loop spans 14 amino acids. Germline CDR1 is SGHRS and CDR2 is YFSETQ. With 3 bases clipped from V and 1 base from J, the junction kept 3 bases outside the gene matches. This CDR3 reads CASSSGQANTEAFF. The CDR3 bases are TGCGCCAGCAGCTCTGGACAGGCGAACACTGAAGCTTTCTTT. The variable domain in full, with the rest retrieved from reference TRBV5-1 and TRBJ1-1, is KAGVTQTPRYLIKTRGQQVTLSCSPISGHRSVSWYQQTPGQGLQFLFEYFSETQRNKGNFPGRFSGRQFSNSRSEMNVSTLELGDSALYLCASSSGQANTEAFFGQGTRLTVV.

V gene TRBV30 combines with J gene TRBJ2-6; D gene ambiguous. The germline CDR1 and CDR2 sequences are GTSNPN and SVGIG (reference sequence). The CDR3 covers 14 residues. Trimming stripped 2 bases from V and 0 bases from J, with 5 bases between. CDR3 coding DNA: TGTGCCTGGAGTTACTACTCTGGGGCCAACGTCCTGACTTTC. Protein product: CAWSYYSGANVLTF.

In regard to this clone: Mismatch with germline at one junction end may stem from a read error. The CDR3 sequence is CASSNPGDRGRNEKLFF. CDR3 coding DNA: TGTGCCAGCAGTAACCCCGGGGACAGGGGGCGAAATGAAAAGCTGTTTTTT. This chain joins TRBV2 and TRBJ1-4, with 12 bases lining up with TRBD1. CDR3 length equals 17 residues. The germline CDR1 and CDR2 sequences are SNHLY and FYNNEI.

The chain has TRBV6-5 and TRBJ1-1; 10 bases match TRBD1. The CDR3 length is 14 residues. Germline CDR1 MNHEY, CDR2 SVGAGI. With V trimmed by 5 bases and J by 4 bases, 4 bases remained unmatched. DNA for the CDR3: TGTGCCAGCAGTGCCGGGACAGGGGCCACTGAAGCTTTCTTT. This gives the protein CASSAGTGATEAFF.

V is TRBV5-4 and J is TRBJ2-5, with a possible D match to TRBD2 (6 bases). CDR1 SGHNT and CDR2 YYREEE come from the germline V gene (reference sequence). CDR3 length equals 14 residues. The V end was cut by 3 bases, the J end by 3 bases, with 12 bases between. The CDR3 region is CASSSGGTEETQYF. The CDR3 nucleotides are TGTGCCAGCAGCTCCGGCGGGACGGAAGAGACCCAGTACTTC.

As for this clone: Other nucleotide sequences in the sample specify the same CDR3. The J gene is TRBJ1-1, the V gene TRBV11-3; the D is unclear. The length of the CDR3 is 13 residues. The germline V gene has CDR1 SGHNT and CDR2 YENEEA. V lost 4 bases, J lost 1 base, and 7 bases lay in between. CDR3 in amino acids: CASSSTGNTEAFF. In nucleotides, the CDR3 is TGTGCCAGCAGCTCAACTGGGAACACTGAAGCTTTCTTT. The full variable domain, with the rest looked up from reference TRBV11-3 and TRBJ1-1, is EAGVVQSPRYKIIEKKQPVAFWCNPISGHNTLYWYLQNLGQGPELLIRYENEEAVDDSQLPKDRFSAERLKGVDSTLKIQPAELGDSAVYLCASSSTGNTEAFFGQGTRLTVV.

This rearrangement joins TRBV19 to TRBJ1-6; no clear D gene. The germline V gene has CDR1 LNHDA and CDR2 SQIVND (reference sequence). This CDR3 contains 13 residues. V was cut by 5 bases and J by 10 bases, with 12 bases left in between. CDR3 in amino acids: CASSWQLLSPLHF. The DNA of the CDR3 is TGTGCCAGTAGTTGGCAGTTATTATCACCCCTCCACTTT.

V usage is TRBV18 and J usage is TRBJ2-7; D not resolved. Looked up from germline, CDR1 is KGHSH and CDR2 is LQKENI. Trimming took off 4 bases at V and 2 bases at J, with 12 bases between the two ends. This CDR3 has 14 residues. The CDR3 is CASSQNHRAYEQYF. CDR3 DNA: TGTGCCAGCTCACAAAATCACAGAGCCTACGAGCAGTACTTC. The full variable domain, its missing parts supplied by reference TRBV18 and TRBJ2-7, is NAGVMQNPRHLVRRRGQEARLRCSPMKGHSHVYWYRQLPEEGLKFMVYLQKENIIDESGMPKERFSAEFPKEGPSILRIQQVVRGDSAAYFCASSQNHRAYEQYFGPGTRLTVT.

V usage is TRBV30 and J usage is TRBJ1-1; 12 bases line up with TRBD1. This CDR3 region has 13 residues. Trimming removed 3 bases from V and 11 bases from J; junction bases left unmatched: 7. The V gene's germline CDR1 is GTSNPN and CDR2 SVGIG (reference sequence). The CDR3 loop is CAWRAGQGANAFF. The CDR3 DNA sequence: TGTGCCTGGAGAGCGGGACAGGGGGCTAATGCTTTCTTT.

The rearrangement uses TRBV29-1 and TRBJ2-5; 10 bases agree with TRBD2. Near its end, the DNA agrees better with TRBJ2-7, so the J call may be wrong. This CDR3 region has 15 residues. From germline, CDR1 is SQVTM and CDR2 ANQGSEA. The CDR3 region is CSVSQGLAVSYEQYF. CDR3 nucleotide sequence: TGCAGCGTTTCTCAAGGACTAGCGGTTTCCTACGAGCAGTACTTC.

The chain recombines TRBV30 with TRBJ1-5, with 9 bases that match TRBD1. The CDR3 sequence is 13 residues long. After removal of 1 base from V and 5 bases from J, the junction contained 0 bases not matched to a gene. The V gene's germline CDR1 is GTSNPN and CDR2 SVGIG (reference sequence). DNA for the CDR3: TGTGCCTGGAGTGGGACAGGGGATCAGCCCCAGCATTTT. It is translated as CAWSGTGDQPQHF.

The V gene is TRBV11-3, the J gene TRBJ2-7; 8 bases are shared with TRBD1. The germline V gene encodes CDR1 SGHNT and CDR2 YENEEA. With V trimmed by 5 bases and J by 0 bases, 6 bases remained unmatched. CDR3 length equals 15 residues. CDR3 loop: CASSLTGTGSYEQYF. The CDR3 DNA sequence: TGTGCCAGCAGCCTTACCGGGACAGGCTCCTACGAGCAGTACTTC. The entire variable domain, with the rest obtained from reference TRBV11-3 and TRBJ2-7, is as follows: EAGVVQSPRYKIIEKKQPVAFWCNPISGHNTLYWYLQNLGQGPELLIRYENEEAVDDSQLPKDRFSAERLKGVDSTLKIQPAELGDSAVYLCASSLTGTGSYEQYFGPGTRLTVT.

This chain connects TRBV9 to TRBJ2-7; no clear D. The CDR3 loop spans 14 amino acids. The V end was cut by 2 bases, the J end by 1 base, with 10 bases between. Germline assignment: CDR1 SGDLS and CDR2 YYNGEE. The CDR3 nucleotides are TGTGCCAGCAGCGTCGGCCCGCGGTCCTACGAGCAGTACTTC. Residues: CASSVGPRSYEQYF.

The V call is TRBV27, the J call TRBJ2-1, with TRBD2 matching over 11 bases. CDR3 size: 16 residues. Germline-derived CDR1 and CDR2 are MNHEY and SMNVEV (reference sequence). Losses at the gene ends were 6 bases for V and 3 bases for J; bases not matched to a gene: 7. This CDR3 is CASSSRSGGGYNEQFF. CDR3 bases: TGTGCCAGCAGCTCCCGTAGCGGGGGGGGCTACAATGAGCAGTTCTTC.

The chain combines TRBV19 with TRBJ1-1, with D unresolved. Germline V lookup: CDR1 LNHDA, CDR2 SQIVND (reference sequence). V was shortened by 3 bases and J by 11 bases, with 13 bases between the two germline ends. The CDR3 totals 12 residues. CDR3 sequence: CASSILAGTAFF. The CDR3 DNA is TGTGCCAGTAGTATTCTGGCGGGAACGGCTTTCTTT. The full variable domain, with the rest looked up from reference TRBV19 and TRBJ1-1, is DGGITQSPKYLFRKEGQNVTLSCEQNLNHDAMYWYRQDPGQGLRLIYYSQIVNDFQKGDIAEGYSVSREKKESFPLTVTSAQKNPTAFYLCASSILAGTAFFGQGTRLTVV.

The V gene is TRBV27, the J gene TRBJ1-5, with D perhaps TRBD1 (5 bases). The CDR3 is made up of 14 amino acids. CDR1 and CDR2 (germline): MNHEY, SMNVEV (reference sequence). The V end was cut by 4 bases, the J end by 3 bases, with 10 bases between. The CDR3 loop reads CASSYTGDNQPQHF. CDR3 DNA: TGTGCCAGCAGTTACACAGGAGACAATCAGCCCCAGCATTTT.

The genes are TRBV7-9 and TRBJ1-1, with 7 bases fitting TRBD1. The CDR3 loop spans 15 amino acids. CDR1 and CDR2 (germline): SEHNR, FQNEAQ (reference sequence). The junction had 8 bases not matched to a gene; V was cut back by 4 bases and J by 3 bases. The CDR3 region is CASSSKTGVDTEAFF. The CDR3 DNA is TGTGCCAGCAGCTCAAAAACAGGGGTCGACACTGAAGCTTTCTTT.

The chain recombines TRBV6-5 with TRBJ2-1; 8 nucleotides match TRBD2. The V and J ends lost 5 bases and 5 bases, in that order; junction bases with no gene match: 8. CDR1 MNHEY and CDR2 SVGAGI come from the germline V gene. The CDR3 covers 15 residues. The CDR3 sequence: CASSGPGLGNNEQFF. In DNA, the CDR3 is TGTGCCAGCAGTGGACCGGGACTAGGTAACAATGAGCAGTTCTTC.

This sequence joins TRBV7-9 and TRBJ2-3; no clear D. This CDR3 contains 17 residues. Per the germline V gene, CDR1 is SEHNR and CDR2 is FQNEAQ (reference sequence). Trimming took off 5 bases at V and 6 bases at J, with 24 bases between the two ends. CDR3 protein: CASSPQLGGRTSDTQYF. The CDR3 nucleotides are TGTGCCAGCAGCCCGCAGTTAGGCGGAAGAACAAGCGATACGCAGTATTTT. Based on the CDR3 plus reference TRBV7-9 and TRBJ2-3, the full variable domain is DTGVSQNPRHKITKRGQNVTFRCDPISEHNRLYWYRQTLGQGPEFLTYFQNEAQLEKSRLLSDRFSAERPKGSFSTLEIQRTEQGDSAMYLCASSPQLGGRTSDTQYFGPGTRLTVL.

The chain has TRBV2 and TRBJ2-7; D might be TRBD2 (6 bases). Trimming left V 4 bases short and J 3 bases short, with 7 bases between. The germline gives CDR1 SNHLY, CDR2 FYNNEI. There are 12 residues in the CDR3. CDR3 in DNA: TGTGCCAGCAGTGCGCGGGACTACGAGCAGTACTTC. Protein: CASSARDYEQYF.

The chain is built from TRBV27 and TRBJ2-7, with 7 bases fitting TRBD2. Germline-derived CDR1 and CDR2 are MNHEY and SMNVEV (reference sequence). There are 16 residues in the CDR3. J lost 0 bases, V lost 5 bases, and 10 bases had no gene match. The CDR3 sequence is CASSLGIAGSSYEQYF. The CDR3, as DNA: TGTGCCAGCAGTCTCGGTATAGCGGGCTCCTCCTACGAGCAGTACTTC.

The CDR3 loop reads CASSLRLGQSPNSPLHF. The CDR3 nucleotides are TGTGCCAGCAGCTTAAGGCTAGGACAGAGCCCTAATTCACCCCTCCACTTT. V gene TRBV9 combines with J gene TRBJ1-6, with D maybe TRBD1 (6 bases). Germline CDR1 is SGDLS and CDR2 is YYNGEE. The CDR3 loop spans 17 amino acids. V shed 4 bases and J shed 6 bases, with 20 bases lying between them.

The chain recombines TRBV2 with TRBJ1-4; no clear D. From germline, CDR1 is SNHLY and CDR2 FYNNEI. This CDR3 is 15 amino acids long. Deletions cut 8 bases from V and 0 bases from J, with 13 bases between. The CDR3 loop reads CASQAGYSTNEKLFF. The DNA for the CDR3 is TGTGCCAGCCAGGCGGGGTACTCAACTAATGAAAAACTGTTTTTT. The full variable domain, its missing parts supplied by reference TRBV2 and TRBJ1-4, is EPEVTQTPSHQVTQMGQEVILRCVPISNHLYFYWYRQILGQKVEFLVSFYNNEISEKSEIFDDQFSVERPDGSNFTLKIRSTKLEDSAMYFCASQAGYSTNEKLFFGSGTQLSVL.

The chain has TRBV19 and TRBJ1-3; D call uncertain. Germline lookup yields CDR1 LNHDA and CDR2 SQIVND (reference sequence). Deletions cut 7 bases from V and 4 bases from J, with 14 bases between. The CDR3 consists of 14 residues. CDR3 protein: CASTLLRGGNTIYF. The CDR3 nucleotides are TGTGCCAGTACTCTACTTCGGGGAGGAAACACCATATATTTT.